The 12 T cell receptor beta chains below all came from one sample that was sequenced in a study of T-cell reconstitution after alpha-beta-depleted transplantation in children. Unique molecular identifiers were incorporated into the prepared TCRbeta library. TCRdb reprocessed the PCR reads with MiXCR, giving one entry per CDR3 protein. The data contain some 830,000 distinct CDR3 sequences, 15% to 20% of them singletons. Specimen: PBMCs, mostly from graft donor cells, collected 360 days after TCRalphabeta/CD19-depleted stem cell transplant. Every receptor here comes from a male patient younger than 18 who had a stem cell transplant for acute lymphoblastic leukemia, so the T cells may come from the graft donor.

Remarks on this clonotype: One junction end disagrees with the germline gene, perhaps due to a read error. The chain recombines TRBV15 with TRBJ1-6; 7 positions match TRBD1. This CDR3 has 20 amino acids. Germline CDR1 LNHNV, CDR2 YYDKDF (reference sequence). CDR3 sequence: CATSRDLWRGQSSYNSLLHF. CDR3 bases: TGTGCCACCAGCAGAGATCTCTGGAGGGGGCAAAGCTCCTATAATTCACTCCTCCACTTT.

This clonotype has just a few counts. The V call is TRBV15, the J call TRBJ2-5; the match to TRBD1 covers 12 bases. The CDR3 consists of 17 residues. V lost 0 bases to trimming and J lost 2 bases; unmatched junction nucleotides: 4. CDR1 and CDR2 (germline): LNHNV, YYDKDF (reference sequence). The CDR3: CATSREGQGAGQETQYF. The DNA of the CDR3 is TGTGCCACCAGCAGAGAGGGACAGGGGGCAGGACAAGAGACCCAGTACTTC.

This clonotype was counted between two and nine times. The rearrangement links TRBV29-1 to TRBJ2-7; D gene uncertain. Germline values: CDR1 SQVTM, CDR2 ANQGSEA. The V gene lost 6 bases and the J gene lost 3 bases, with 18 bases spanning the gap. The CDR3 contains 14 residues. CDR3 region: CSVRGPNLIYEQYF. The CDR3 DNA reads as TGCAGCGTCCGAGGACCCAATTTGATCTACGAGCAGTACTTC.

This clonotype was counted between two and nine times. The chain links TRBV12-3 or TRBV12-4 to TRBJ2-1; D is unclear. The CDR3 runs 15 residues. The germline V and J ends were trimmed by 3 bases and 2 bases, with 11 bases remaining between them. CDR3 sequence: CASSFVAYPYNEQFF. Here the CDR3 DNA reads TGTGCCAGCAGTTTTGTCGCGTACCCCTACAATGAGCAGTTCTTC.

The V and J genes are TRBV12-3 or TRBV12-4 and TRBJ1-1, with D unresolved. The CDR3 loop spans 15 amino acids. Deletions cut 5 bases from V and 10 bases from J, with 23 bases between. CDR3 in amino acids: CASSTGGMSGFAAFF. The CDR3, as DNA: TGTGCCAGCAGTACCGGAGGAATGTCGGGGTTTGCAGCTTTCTTT.

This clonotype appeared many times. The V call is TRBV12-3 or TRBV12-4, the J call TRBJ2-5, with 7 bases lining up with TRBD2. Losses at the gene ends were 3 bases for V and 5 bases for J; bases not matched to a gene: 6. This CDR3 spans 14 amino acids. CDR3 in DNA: TGTGCCAGCAGTTTTCCCGGGAGGTACGAGACCCAGTACTTC. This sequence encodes CASSFPGRYETQYF.

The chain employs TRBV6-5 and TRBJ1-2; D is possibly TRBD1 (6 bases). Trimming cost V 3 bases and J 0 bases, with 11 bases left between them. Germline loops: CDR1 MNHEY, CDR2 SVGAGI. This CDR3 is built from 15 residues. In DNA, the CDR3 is TGTGCCAGCAGTTATAGGGACAATTCTAACTATGGCTACACCTTC. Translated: CASSYRDNSNYGYTF.

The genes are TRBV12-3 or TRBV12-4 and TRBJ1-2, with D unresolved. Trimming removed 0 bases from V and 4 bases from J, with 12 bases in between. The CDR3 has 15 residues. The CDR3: CASSLARRATYGYTF. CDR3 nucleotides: TGTGCCAGCAGTTTAGCAAGACGCGCTACCTATGGCTACACCTTC.

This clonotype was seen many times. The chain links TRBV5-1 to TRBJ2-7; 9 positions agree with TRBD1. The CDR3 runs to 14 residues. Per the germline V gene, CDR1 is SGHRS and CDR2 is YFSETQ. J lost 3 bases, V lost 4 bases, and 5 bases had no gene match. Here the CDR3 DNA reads TGCGCCAGCAGCGTTACAGGGGGCGACTACGAGCAGTACTTC. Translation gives CASSVTGGDYEQYF.

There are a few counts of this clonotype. This chain's CDR3 is CASTDRDDSYEQYF. The CDR3 coding sequence is TGCGCCAGCACCGATCGGGACGACTCCTACGAGCAGTACTTC. The chain employs TRBV10-2 and TRBJ2-7; D is possibly TRBD1 or TRBD2 (5 bases each). Between the trimmed V and J ends, which lost 7 bases and 0 bases, there was a span of 13 bases. Germline V gene sequence: CDR1 WSHSY, CDR2 SAAADI. The CDR3 is 14 amino acids.

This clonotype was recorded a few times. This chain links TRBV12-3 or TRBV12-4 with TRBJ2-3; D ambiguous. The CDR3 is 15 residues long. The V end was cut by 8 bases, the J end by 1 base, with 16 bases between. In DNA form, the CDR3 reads TGTGCCAGCTCCCCGACCCGGGTTGGCACAGATACGCAGTATTTT. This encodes CASSPTRVGTDTQYF.

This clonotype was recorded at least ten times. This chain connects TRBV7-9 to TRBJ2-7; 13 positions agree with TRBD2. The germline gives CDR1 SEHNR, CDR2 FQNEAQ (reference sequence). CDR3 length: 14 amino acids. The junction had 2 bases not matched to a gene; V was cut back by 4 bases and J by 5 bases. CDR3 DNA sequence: TGTGCCAGCAGCTCGACTAGCGGGAGGCACGAGCAGTACTTC. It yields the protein CASSSTSGRHEQYF. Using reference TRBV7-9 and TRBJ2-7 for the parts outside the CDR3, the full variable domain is DTGVSQNPRHKITKRGQNVTFRCDPISEHNRLYWYRQTLGQGPEFLTYFQNEAQLEKSRLLSDRFSAERPKGSFSTLEIQRTEQGDSAMYLCASSSTSGRHEQYFGPGTRLTVT.